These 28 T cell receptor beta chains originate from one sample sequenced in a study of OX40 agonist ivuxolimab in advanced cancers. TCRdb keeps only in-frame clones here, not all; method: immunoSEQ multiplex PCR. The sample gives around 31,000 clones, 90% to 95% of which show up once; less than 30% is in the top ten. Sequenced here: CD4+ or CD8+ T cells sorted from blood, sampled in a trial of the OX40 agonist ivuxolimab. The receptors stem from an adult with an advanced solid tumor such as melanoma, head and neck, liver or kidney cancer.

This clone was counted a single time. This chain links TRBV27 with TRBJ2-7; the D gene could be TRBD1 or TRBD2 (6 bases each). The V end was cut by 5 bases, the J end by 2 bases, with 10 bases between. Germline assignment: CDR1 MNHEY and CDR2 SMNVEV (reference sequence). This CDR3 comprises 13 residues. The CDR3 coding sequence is TGTGCCAGCAGTCTGGGGGGCCCCTACGAGCAGTACTTC. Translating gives CASSLGGPYEQYF.

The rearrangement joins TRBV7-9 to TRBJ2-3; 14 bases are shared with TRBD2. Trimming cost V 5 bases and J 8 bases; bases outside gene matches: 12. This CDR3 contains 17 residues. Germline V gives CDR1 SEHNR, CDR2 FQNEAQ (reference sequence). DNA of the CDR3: TGTGCCAGCAGCCCGCGCGGACTCGGGACTAGCGGGGGTACGCAGTATTTT. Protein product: CASSPRGLGTSGGTQYF. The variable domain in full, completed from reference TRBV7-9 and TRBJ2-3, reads DTGVSQNPRHKITKRGQNVTFRCDPISEHNRLYWYRQTLGQGPEFLTYFQNEAQLEKSRLLSDRFSAERPKGSFSTLEIQRTEQGDSAMYLCASSPRGLGTSGGTQYFGPGTRLTVL.

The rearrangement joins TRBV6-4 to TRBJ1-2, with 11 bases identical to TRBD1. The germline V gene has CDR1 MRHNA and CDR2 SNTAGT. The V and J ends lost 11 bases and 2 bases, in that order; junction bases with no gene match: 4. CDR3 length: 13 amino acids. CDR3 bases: TGTGCCGGGGGACAGGGGGAGAACTATGGCTACACCTTC. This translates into CAGGQGENYGYTF.

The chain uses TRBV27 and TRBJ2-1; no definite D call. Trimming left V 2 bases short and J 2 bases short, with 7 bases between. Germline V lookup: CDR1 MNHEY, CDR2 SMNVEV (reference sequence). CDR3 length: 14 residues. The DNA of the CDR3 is TGTGCCAGCAGTTTACCGGGCGCCTACAATGAGCAGTTCTTC. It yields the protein CASSLPGAYNEQFF.

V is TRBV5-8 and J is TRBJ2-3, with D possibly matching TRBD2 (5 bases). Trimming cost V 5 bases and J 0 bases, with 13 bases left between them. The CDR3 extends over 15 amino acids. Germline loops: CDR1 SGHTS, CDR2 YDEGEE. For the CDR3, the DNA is TGTGCCAGCAGTCTCGGGATGACCAGCACAGATACGCAGTATTTT. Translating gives CASSLGMTSTDTQYF.

CDR3 in DNA: TGTGCCAGTAGCGATAAGGGTTCCTACAATGAGCAGTTCTTC. Amino acid sequence: CASSDKGSYNEQFF. The chain couples TRBV19 to TRBJ2-1; D gene uncertain. Germline CDR1 is LNHDA and CDR2 is SQIVND (reference sequence). CDR3 size: 14 residues. The ends were cut back, 6 bases at V and 1 base at J, with 10 bases in the middle.

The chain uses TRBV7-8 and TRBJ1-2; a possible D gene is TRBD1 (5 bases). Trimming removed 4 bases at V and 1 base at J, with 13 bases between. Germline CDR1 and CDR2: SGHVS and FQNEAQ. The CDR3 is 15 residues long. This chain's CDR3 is CASSSLTGVNYGYTF. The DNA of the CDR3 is TGTGCCAGCAGCTCTTTAACGGGGGTTAACTATGGCTACACCTTC.

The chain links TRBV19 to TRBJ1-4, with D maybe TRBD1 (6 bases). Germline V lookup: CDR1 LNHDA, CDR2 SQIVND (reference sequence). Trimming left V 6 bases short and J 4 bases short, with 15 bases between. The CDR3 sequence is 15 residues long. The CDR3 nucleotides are TGTGCCAGTAGGATCACAGGGAGCTTTAATGAAAAACTGTTTTTT. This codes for CASRITGSFNEKLFF.

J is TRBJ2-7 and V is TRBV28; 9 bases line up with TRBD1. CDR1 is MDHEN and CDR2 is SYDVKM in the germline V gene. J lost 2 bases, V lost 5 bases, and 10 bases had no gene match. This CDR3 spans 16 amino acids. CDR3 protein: CASSLMRTGAPYEQYF. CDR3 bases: TGTGCCAGCAGTCTGATGAGGACAGGGGCCCCCTACGAGCAGTACTTC.

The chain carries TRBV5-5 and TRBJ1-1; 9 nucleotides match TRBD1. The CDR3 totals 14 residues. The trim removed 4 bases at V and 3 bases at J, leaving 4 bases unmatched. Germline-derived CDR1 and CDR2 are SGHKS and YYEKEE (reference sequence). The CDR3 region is CASSQGQGYTEAFF. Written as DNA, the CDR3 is TGTGCCAGCAGCCAGGGACAGGGATACACTGAAGCTTTCTTT.

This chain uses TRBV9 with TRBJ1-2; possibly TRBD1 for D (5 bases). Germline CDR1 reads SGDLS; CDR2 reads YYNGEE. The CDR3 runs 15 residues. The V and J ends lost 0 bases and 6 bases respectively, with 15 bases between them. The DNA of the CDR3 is TGTGCCAGCAGCGTAGGGGGCGCCGGTGGCGATGGCTACACCTTC. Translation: CASSVGGAGGDGYTF.

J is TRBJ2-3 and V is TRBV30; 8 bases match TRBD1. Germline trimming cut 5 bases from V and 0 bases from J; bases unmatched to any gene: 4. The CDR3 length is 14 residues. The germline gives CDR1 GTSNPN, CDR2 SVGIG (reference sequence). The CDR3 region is CAWDRGSSTDTQYF. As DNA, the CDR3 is TGTGCCTGGGACAGGGGTTCCAGCACAGATACGCAGTATTTT.

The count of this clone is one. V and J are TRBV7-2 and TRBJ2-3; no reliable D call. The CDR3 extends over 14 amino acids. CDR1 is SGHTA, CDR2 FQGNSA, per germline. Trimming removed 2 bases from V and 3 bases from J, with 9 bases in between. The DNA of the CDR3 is TGTGCCAGCAGCTTACTTAAAGGGACAGATACGCAGTATTTT. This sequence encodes CASSLLKGTDTQYF.

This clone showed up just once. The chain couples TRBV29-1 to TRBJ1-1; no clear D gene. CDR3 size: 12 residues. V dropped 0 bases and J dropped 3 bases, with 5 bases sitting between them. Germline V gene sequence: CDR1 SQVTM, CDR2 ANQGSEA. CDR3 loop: CSVEDSHTEAFF. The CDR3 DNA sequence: TGCAGCGTTGAAGATTCCCACACTGAAGCTTTCTTT.

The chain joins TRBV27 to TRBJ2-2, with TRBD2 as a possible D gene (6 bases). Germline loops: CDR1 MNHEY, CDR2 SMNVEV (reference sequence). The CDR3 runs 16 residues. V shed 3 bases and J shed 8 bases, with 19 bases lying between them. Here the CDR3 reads CASSLEATGGWGELFF. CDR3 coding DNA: TGTGCCAGCAGTTTGGAGGCGACTGGGGGGTGGGGGGAGCTGTTTTTT.

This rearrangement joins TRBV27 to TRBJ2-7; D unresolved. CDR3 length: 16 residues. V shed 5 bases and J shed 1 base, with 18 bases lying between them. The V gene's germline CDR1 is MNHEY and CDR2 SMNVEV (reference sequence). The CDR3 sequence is CASSQEGRPRSYEQYF. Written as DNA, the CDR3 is TGTGCCAGCAGTCAAGAAGGACGGCCTCGGTCCTACGAGCAGTACTTC.

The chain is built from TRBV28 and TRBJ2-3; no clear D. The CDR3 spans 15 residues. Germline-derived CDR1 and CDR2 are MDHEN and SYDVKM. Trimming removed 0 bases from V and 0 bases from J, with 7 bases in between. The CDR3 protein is CASSLWTSSTDTQYF. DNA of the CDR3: TGTGCCAGCAGTTTATGGACATCTAGCACAGATACGCAGTATTTT.

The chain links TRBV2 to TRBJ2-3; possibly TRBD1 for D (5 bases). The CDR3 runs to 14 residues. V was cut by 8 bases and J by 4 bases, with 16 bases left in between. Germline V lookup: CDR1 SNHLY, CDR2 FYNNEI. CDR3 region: CASAVAGSADTQYF. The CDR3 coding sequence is TGTGCCAGCGCGGTGGCAGGGTCGGCAGATACGCAGTATTTT.

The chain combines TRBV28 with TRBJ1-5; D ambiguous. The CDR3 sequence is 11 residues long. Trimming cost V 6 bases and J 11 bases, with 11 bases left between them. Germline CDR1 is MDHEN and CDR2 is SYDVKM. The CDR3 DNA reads TGTGCCAGCAGCCCCGACCGCGCCCAGCATTTT. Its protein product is CASSPDRAQHF.

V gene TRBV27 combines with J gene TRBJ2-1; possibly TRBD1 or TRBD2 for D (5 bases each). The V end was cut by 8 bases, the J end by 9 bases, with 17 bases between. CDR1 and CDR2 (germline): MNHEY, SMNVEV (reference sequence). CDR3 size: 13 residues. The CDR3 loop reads CASCRLGTVEQFF. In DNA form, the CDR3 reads TGTGCCAGCTGCCGCCTAGGGACCGTTGAGCAGTTCTTC.

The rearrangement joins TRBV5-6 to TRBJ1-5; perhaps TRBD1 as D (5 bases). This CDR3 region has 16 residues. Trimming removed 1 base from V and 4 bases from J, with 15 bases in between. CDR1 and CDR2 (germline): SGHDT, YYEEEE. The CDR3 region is CASSLRGRAANQPQHF. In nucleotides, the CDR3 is TGTGCCAGCAGCTTGAGGGGCAGGGCGGCTAATCAGCCCCAGCATTTT. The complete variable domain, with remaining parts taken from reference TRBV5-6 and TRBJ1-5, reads DAGVTQSPTHLIKTRGQQVTLRCSPKSGHDTVSWYQQALGQGPQFIFQYYEEEERQRGNFPDRFSGHQFPNYSSELNVNALLLGDSALYLCASSLRGRAANQPQHFGDGTRLSIL.

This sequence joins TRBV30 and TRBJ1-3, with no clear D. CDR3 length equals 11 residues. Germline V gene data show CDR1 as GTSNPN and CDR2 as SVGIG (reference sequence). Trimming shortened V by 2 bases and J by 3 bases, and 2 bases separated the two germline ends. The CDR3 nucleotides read TGTGCCTGGAGTCTTGGAAACACCATATATTTT. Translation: CAWSLGNTIYF.

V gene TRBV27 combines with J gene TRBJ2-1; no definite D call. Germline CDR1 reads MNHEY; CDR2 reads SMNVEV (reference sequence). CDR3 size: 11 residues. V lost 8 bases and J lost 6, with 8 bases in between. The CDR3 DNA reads TGTGCCAGCGGCCTAGTCAATGAGCAGTTCTTC. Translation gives CASGLVNEQFF.

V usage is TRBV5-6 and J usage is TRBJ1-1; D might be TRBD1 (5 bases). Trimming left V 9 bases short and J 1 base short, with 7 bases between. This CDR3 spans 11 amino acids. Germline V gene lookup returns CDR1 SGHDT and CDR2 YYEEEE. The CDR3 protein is CATGTNTEAFF. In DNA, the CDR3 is TGTGCCACCGGGACGAACACTGAAGCTTTCTTT. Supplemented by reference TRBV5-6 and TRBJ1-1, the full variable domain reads DAGVTQSPTHLIKTRGQQVTLRCSPKSGHDTVSWYQQALGQGPQFIFQYYEEEERQRGNFPDRFSGHQFPNYSSELNVNALLLGDSALYLCATGTNTEAFFGQGTRLTVV.

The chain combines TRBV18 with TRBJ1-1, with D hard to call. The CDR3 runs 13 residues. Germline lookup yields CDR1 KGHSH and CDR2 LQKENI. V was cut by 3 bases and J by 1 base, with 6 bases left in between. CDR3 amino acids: CASSPTPNTEAFF. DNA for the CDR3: TGTGCCAGCTCACCCACCCCGAACACTGAAGCTTTCTTT.

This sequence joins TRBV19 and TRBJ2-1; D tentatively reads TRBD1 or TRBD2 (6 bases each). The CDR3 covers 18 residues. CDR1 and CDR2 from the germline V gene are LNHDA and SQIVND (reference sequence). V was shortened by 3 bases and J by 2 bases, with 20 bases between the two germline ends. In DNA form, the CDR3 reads TGTGCCAGTAGTATTTCCCCTGATGGAGGGGGGCCCTACAATGAGCAGTTCTTC. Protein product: CASSISPDGGGPYNEQFF.

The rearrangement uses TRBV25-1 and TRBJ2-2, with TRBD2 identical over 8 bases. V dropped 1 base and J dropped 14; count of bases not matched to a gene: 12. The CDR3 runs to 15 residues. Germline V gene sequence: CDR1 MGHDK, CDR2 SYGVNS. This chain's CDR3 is CASSESPTGGMRLFF. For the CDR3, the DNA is TGTGCCAGCAGTGAATCCCCGACGGGGGGGATGCGACTGTTTTTT.

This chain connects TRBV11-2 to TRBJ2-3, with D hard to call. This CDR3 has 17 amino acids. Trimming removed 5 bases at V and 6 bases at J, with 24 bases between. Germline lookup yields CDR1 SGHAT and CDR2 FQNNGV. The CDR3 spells CASSTPPTMLGPDTQYF. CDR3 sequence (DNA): TGTGCCAGCAGCACCCCCCCCACAATGCTCGGTCCCGATACGCAGTATTTT.